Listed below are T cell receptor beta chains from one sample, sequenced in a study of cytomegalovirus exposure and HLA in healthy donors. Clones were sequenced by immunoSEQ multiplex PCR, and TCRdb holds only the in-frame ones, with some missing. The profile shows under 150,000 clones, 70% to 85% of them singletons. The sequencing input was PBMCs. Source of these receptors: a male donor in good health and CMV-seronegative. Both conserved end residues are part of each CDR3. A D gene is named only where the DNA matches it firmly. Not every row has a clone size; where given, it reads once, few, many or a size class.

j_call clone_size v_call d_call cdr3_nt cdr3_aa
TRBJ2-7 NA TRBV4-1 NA TGCGCCAGCAGCTCACAATGGGGGGACTACGAGCAGTACTTC CASSSQWGDYEQYF
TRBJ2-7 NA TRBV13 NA TGTGCCAGCAGCTTCGGGGAGACCTACGAGCAGTACTTC CASSFGETYEQYF
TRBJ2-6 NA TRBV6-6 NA TGTGCCAGCAGTTACCATATGGGGGCCGGGGCCAACGTCCTGACTTTC CASSYHMGAGANVLTF
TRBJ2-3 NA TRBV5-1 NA TGCGCCAGCAGCTTCGGGGGAGATACAGATACGCAGTATTTT CASSFGGDTDTQYF
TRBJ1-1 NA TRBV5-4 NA TGTGCCAGCAACTGGGCGGGGAGCATGAACACTGAAGCTTTCTTT CASNWAGSMNTEAFF
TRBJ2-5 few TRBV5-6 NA TGTGCCAGCAGCTTGGAGCGTGGGCGGGATGGGGAGACCCAGTACTTC CASSLERGRDGETQYF
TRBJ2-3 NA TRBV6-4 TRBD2 TGTGCCAGCAGTGATAGCGGGAGGGCCACAGATACGCAGTATTTT CASSDSGRATDTQYF
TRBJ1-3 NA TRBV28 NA TGTGCCAGCAGTACCCTACCCGCCACCATATATTTT CASSTLPATIYF
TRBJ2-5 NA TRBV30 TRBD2 TGTGCCCTAGCGGGTATAGAGACCCAGTACTTC CALAGIETQYF
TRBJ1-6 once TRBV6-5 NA TGTGCCAGCAGTTACGGGGGGAATAATTCACCCCTCCACTTT CASSYGGNNSPLHF
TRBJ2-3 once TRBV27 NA TGTGCCAGCAGTTTATCCCCCGGGACTTATAGCACAGATACGCAGTATTTT CASSLSPGTYSTDTQYF
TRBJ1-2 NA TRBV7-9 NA TGTGCCAGCAGCTTAGTCGAGGGTAACTATGGCTACACCTTC CASSLVEGNYGYTF
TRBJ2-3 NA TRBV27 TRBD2 TGTGCCAGCAGTTTGGGAGGAGCGGGAGCGGATACGCAGTATTTT CASSLGGAGADTQYF
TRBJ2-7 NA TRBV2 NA TGTGCCAGCAGTCAAGCGGAGAGCGTCTCCTACGAGCAGTACTTC CASSQAESVSYEQYF
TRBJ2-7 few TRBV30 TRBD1 TGTGCCTGGAGTGACAAGGGGGCCCGCCCGGTTATGTACGAGCAGTACTTC CAWSDKGARPVMYEQYF
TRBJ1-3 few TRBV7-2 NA TGTGCCAGCAGCCCGGTCTCTGGAAACACCATATATTTT CASSPVSGNTIYF
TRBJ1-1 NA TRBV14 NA TGTGCCAGCAGCCAATCAGTGAACACTGAAGCTTTCTTT CASSQSVNTEAFF
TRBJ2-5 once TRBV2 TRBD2 TGTGCCAGCAGTGACGGGACTAGCGCAAGGAAAGTTCAAGAGACCCAGTACTTC CASSDGTSARKVQETQYF
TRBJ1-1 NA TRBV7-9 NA TGTGCCAGCAGTCGGGGGAACACTGAAGCTTTCTTT CASSRGNTEAFF
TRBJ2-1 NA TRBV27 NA TGTGCCAGCAGTCATAGTGCCAATGAGCAGTTCTTC CASSHSANEQFF
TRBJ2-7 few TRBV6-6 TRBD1 TGTGCCAGCAGTTACTCGACAGGGGGCTACGAGCAGTACTTC CASSYSTGGYEQYF
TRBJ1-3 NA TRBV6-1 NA TGTGCCAGCAGTGGGAGACAGCGCCTCTCTGGAAACACCATATATTTT CASSGRQRLSGNTIYF
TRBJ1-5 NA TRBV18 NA TGTGCCAGCTCACCGGGGAGAGATCAGCCCCAGCATTTT CASSPGRDQPQHF
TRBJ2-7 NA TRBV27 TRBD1 TGTGCCAGCAGCCGAGGGGACAGATCAACCTACGAGCAGTACTTC CASSRGDRSTYEQYF
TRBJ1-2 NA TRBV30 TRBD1 TGTGCCTGGTCTCGACAGGGATATGACGGCTACACCTTC CAWSRQGYDGYTF
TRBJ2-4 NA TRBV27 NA TGTGCCAGCAGTTACCTGCAGGCCTTAGCCAAAAACATTCAGTACTTC CASSYLQALAKNIQYF
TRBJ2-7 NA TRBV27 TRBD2 TGTGCCAGCTCAAGCGGGAGTAACGAGCAGTACTTC CASSSGSNEQYF
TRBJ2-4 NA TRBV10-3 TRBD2 TGTGCCATCAGTGAGTTCGGCGGGGGGGAGGTGATTCGTCCCAAAAACATTCAGTACTTC CAISEFGGGEVIRPKNIQYF
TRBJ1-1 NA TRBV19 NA TGTGCCAGTAGTCCACTGGTGGTGAACACTGAAGCTTTCTTT CASSPLVVNTEAFF
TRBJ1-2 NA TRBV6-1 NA TGTGCCAGCAGTGAAGCTGCGGGAAGTGGCTACACCTTC CASSEAAGSGYTF
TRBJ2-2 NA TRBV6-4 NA TGTGCCAGCAGTGATGGAGAGACCGGGGAGCTGTTTTTT CASSDGETGELFF
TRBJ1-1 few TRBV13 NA TGTGCCAGCAGCATGGGGCGGGAAGGCTCCTTT CASSMGREGSF
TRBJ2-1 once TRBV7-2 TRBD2 TGTGCCAGCAGCGGACTAGCGGGATATGAGTTCTTC CASSGLAGYEFF
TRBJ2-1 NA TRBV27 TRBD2 TGTGCCAGCAGTTTAGTCGCGGGAGCGATCCCCTACAATGAGCAGTTCTTC CASSLVAGAIPYNEQFF
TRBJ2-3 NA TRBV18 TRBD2 TGTGCCAGCTCACCACCGCTAGCGGGGCAAACAGATACGCAGTATTTT CASSPPLAGQTDTQYF
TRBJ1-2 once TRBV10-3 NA TGTGCCGCGACACAGGGTAATGGCTACACCTTC CAATQGNGYTF
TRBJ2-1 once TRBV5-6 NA TGTGCCAGCAGCTTGTCTAATCCCGGGATCAGGGGCAATGAGCAGTTCTTC CASSLSNPGIRGNEQFF
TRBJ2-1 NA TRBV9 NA TGTGCCAGCAGCGTATCCGTGTACAATGAGCAGTTCTTC CASSVSVYNEQFF
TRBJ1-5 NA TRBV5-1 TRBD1 TGCGCCAGCAGCTCGACAGGGGGCGTTCAGCCCCAGCATTTT CASSSTGGVQPQHF
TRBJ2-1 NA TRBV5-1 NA TGCGCCAGCAGCATAGGGACTGACAATGAGCAGTTCTTC CASSIGTDNEQFF
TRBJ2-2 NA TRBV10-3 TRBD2 TGTGCCATCAGTGGAGCCGTCCTAAGCGGGATGAACACCGGGGAGCTGTTTTTT CAISGAVLSGMNTGELFF
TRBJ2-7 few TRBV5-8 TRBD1 TGTGCCAGCAGCGACAGGGCGGCCTACGAGCAGTACTTC CASSDRAAYEQYF
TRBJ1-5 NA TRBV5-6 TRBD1 TGTGCCAGCAGCTCAGCACTAGGGACAGGAGGAGGCCAGCCCCAGCATTTT CASSSALGTGGGQPQHF
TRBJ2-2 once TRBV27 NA TGTGCCAGCGTTCCCCCTAGGCTTGGGGAGCTGTTTTTT CASVPPRLGELFF
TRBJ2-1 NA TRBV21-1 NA TGTGCCAGCAGACACGTCCGGGACAAAAGATCCGCTAGCTCCTACAATGAGCAGTTCTTC CASRHVRDKRSASSYNEQFF
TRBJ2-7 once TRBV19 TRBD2 TGTGCCAGTAGTCAACTAGCGGGAGTAGGTTACGAGCAGTACTTC CASSQLAGVGYEQYF
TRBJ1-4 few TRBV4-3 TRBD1 TGCGCCAGCAGCCCGACAGGGAATAATGAAAAACTGTTTTTT CASSPTGNNEKLFF
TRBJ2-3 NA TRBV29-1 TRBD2 TGCAGCGTTGGGCTAGCGGGGGTCACAGATACGCAGTATTTT CSVGLAGVTDTQYF
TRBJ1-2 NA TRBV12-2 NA TGTGCAAGTCGCTTAGATACATATTATGGCTACACCTTC CASRLDTYYGYTF
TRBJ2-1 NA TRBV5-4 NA TGTGCCAGCAGCTTGGCCTGGGGGGATTACAATGAGCAGTTCTTC CASSLAWGDYNEQFF
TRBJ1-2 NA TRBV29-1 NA TGCAGCGTTAACGACAGGTCGTGGGGCTACACCTTC CSVNDRSWGYTF
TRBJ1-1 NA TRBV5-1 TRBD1 TGCGCCAGCAGCGCCCCGGGACAGGGTCAGGGTGAAGCTTTCTTT CASSAPGQGQGEAFF
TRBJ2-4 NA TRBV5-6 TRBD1 TGTGCCAGCCTAGGACAGGCTCGAGCCAAAAACATTCAGTACTTC CASLGQARAKNIQYF
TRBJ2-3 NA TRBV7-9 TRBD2 TGTGCCAGCCCTTCGCGGGAGCGGGAGTTTGTAGATACGCAGTATTTT CASPSREREFVDTQYF
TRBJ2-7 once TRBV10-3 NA TGTGCCATCAGCGCGACAGGCGAAACCTACGAGCAGTACTTC CAISATGETYEQYF
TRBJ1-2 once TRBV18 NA TGTGCCAGCTCCCTAACCGAAGAGGCTAACTATGGCTACACCTTC CASSLTEEANYGYTF
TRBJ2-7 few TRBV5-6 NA TGTGCCAGCAGCTTGAGGACTACAACCTACGAGCAGTACTTC CASSLRTTTYEQYF
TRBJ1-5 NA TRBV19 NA TGTGCCAGTAGTATCCTCCCGGGGTTCAATCAGCCCCAGCATTTT CASSILPGFNQPQHF